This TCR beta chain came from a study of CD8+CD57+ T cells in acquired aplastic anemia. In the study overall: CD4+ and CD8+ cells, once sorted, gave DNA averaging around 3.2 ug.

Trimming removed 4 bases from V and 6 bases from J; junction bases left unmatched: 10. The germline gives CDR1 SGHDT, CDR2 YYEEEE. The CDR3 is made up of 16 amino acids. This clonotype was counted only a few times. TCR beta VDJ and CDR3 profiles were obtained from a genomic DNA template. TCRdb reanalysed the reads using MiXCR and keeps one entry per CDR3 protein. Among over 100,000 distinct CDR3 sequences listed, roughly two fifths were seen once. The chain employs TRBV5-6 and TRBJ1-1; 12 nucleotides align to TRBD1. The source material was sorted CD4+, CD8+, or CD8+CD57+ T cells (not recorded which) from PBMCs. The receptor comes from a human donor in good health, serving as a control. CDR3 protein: CASSTGTGGRTAEAFF. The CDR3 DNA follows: TGTGCCAGCAGCACCGGGACAGGGGGCAGGACGGCTGAAGCTTTCTTT.